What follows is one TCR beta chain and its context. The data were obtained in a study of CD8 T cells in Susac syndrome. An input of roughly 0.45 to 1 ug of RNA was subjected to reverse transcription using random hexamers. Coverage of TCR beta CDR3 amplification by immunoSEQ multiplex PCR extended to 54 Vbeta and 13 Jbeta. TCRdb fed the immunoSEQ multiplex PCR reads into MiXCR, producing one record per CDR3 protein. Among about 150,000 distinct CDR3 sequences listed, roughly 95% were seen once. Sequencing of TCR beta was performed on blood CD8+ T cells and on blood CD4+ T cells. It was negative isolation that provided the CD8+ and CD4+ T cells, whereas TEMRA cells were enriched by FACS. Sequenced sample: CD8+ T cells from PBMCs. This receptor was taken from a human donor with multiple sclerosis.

CDR3 protein: CASTSIRSDGYTF. CDR3 bases: TGTGCCAGTACCTCGATAAGGTCGGATGGCTACACCTTC. The chain couples TRBV19 to TRBJ1-2; D gene ambiguous. CDR1 LNHDA and CDR2 SQIVND come from the germline V gene (reference sequence). Trimming took 7 bases from V and 6 from J, leaving 15 bases between them. The CDR3 is 13 residues long.